One and the same sample provided the 27 T cell receptor beta chains below, sequenced in a study of Ad26.COV2.S vaccination and SARS-CoV-2 variants. Specified treatment: around 19 received Ad26.COV2.S at low or high dose, single or two shots; about 5 received placebo; per-sample allocation not given. Collection of the samples took place on day 63 after the first injection of vaccine or placebo. Measured with immunoSEQ multiplex PCR; TCRdb has only the in-frame clones, and not every one. This repertoire shows about 370,000 clones, about 89% found once; its top ten account for under 2%. The input for sequencing was peripheral blood, taken in a trial of Ad26.COV2.S vaccine versus placebo. All receptors come from a person between 18 and 65 years old who received the Ad26.COV2.S COVID-19 vaccine or a placebo.

The chain is built from TRBV6-5 and TRBJ1-2; 10 bases are a match to TRBD1. There are 13 residues in the CDR3. V was pared by 8 bases and J by 7 bases, with 7 bases of the junction left unmatched. Germline CDR1 MNHEY, CDR2 SVGAGI. Here the CDR3 DNA reads TGTGCCAGCCGGGACAGGGGTTCGTCTGGCTACACCTTC. It is translated as CASRDRGSSGYTF.

The rearrangement joins TRBV1 to TRBJ2-3; the table's D gene call, TRBD2, was not cross checked with the DNA. TRBV1 is described as a pseudogene. The length of the CDR3 is 13 residues. The CDR3 DNA reads as TGCACCAGCAGCCCACGACTAGCGAATACGCAGTATTTT. Its protein product is CTSSPRLANTQYF.

The V and J genes are TRBV9 and TRBJ1-1, with 10 bases matching TRBD1. The CDR3 consists of 16 residues. The germline V gene encodes CDR1 SGDLS and CDR2 YYNGEE. The V gene end was trimmed by 2 bases and the J gene end by 4 bases; junction bases not matched to a gene: 8. The CDR3 is CASSVGTGEVGTEAFF. The CDR3 DNA sequence: TGTGCCAGCAGCGTGGGGACAGGGGAAGTGGGCACTGAAGCTTTCTTT.

The gene calls are TRBV5-4 and TRBJ2-6; TRBD2 might be the D (6 bases). The CDR3 length is 15 residues. The V gene lost 3 bases and the J gene lost 5 bases, with 12 bases spanning the gap. The germline gives CDR1 SGHNT, CDR2 YYREEE (reference sequence). The CDR3 sequence is CASSSGTFWANVLTF. CDR3 coding DNA: TGTGCCAGCAGCTCGGGGACTTTTTGGGCCAACGTCCTGACTTTC.

This chain uses TRBV10-2 with TRBJ1-1; 7 nucleotides agree with TRBD1. CDR3 length: 14 residues. Germline CDR1 and CDR2: WSHSY and SAAADI. V lost 6 bases, J lost 1 base, and 5 bases stayed unmatched. The CDR3 sequence is CASSLHRGNTEAFF. The CDR3 DNA follows: TGCGCCAGCAGCCTCCACAGGGGGAACACTGAAGCTTTCTTT.

This clone came up once. V usage is TRBV4-1 and J usage is TRBJ2-7, with D possibly being TRBD1 (6 bases). V dropped 2 bases and J dropped 2 bases, with 10 bases sitting between them. There are 14 residues in the CDR3. Germline CDR1 and CDR2: MGHRA and YSYEKL. The CDR3 here is CASSQHRATYEQYF. The CDR3 bases are TGCGCCAGCAGCCAACACAGGGCTACCTACGAGCAGTACTTC.

The rearrangement joins TRBV28 to TRBJ2-5; TRBD2 is a possible D gene (5 bases). The CDR3 loop spans 15 amino acids. Germline-derived CDR1 and CDR2 are MDHEN and SYDVKM. V lost 8 bases to trimming and J lost 5 bases, with 21 bases between them. CDR3 DNA: TGTGCCAGCCTCAAAGAGGGTGCGGTAGTGGAGACCCAGTACTTC. Translation: CASLKEGAVVETQYF. Full variable domain (rest looked up from reference TRBV28 and TRBJ2-5): DVKVTQSSRYLVKRTGEKVFLECVQDMDHENMFWYRQDPGLGLRLIYFSYDVKMKEKGDIPEGYSVSREKKERFSLILESASTNQTSMYLCASLKEGAVVETQYFGPGTRLLVL.

This clone was picked up a small number of times. V usage is TRBV4-2 and J usage is TRBJ1-5; no clear D. V shed 0 bases and J shed 12 bases, with 27 bases lying between them. Per germline, CDR1 LGHNA and CDR2 YNFKEQ. This CDR3 is 18 amino acids long. The CDR3 loop is CASSQEILGEGRRASQHF. The DNA of the CDR3 is TGTGCCAGCAGCCAAGAGATACTGGGTGAAGGACGAAGGGCCAGCCAGCATTTT.

V gene TRBV3-1 (or the pseudogene TRBV3-2) combines with J gene TRBJ2-1; 8 positions agree with TRBD2. V shed 5 bases and J 2 bases; nucleotides not matched to a gene: 5. The germline gives CDR1 LGHDT, CDR2 YNNKEL (reference sequence). There are 15 residues in the CDR3. CDR3 in DNA: TGTGCCAGCAGCTCCACTAGCGGAACCTACAATGAGCAGTTCTTC. Its protein product is CASSSTSGTYNEQFF.

CDR3 DNA sequence: TGTGCCAGTAGTATATCGCCGAACACTGAAGCTTTCTTT. Residues: CASSISPNTEAFF. The J gene is TRBJ1-1, the V gene TRBV19, with no clear D. Germline V gene data show CDR1 as LNHDA and CDR2 as SQIVND (reference sequence). Trimming took off 2 bases at V and 1 base at J, with 5 bases between the two ends. This CDR3 is 13 amino acids long.

This clone was seen a few times. The CDR3 region is CASRMQGDPYEQYF. As DNA, the CDR3 is TGTGCCAGCAGAATGCAGGGTGACCCCTACGAGCAGTACTTC. The chain combines TRBV28 with TRBJ2-7; D is perhaps TRBD1 (5 bases). The CDR3 runs 14 residues. Trimming removed 6 bases from V and 2 bases from J, with 14 bases in between. Germline CDR1 is MDHEN and CDR2 is SYDVKM.

The chain employs TRBV3-1 (or the pseudogene TRBV3-2) and TRBJ2-6; D remains ambiguous. CDR3 length equals 14 residues. The germline gives CDR1 LGHDT, CDR2 YNNKEL (reference sequence). V lost 10 bases to trimming and J lost 0 bases, with 10 bases between them. The CDR3 loop is CAIGRNSGANVLTF. CDR3 DNA: TGTGCCATTGGAAGGAACTCTGGGGCCAACGTCCTGACTTTC.

DNA for the CDR3: TGTGCCAGTAGTAGCCTTACAGGGGGGCTTTCCGTCCTTAGGGGCTACACCTTC. Its translation is CASSSLTGGLSVLRGYTF. V gene TRBV19 combines with J gene TRBJ1-2; TRBD1 matches 8 bases. The germline gives CDR1 LNHDA, CDR2 SQIVND (reference sequence). V shed 4 bases and J 8 bases; nucleotides not matched to a gene: 21. The CDR3 loop spans 18 amino acids. The complete variable domain, with remaining parts taken from reference TRBV19 and TRBJ1-2, reads DGGITQSPKYLFRKEGQNVTLSCEQNLNHDAMYWYRQDPGQGLRLIYYSQIVNDFQKGDIAEGYSVSREKKESFPLTVTSAQKNPTAFYLCASSSLTGGLSVLRGYTFGSGTRLTVV.

The chain is built from TRBV7-8 and TRBJ1-1, with D possibly being TRBD1 (5 bases). In germline, CDR1 is SGHVS, CDR2 FQNEAQ. V lost 5 bases to trimming and J lost 0 bases, with 13 bases between them. The CDR3 is 15 amino acids. The CDR3 DNA reads as TGTGCCAGCAGCCCACAGGAGGGCATGAACACTGAAGCTTTCTTT. As protein: CASSPQEGMNTEAFF.

The genes are TRBV28 and TRBJ2-1; D may be TRBD2 (7 bases). The CDR3 contains 13 residues. Per the germline V gene, CDR1 is MDHEN and CDR2 is SYDVKM. V was shortened by 6 bases and J by 8 bases, with 14 bases between the two germline ends. The CDR3 loop is CASRGGGKDEQFF. CDR3 in DNA: TGTGCCAGCAGAGGGGGGGGGAAGGATGAGCAGTTCTTC. The full variable domain, its missing parts supplied by reference TRBV28 and TRBJ2-1, is DVKVTQSSRYLVKRTGEKVFLECVQDMDHENMFWYRQDPGLGLRLIYFSYDVKMKEKGDIPEGYSVSREKKERFSLILESASTNQTSMYLCASRGGGKDEQFFGPGTRLTVL.

The chain employs TRBV4-3 and TRBJ2-7; D possibly corresponds to TRBD2 (6 bases). Trimming removed 2 bases at V and 7 bases at J, with 15 bases between. CDR3 length equals 14 residues. Germline lookup yields CDR1 LGHNA and CDR2 YSLEER. CDR3 amino acids: CASSQNPGSREQYF. The CDR3 DNA reads TGCGCCAGCAGCCAAAACCCCGGGAGTCGAGAGCAGTACTTC.

The rearrangement links TRBV6-2 or TRBV6-3 to TRBJ2-3, with unresolved D. The CDR3 runs to 14 residues. V lost 5 bases to trimming and J lost 7 bases, with 16 bases between them. Germline V gene lookup returns CDR1 MNHEY and CDR2 SVGEGT. CDR3 nucleotide sequence: TGTGCCAGCAGTCCCTCTTTGGATGTGAATACGCAGTATTTT. Residues: CASSPSLDVNTQYF.

This clone showed up just once. The rearrangement links TRBV5-6 to TRBJ1-2; no reliable D call. The V end lost 6 bases, the J end lost 9 bases, and 24 bases lay between the germline ends. This CDR3 is 15 amino acids long. Germline V CDR1 and CDR2: SGHDT, YYEEEE. The CDR3 region has the DNA TGTGCCAGCACCCCTATTCGAGGACGGACCACCCGCTACACCTTC. Translated, it gives CASTPIRGRTTRYTF.

The gene calls are TRBV9 and TRBJ2-3, with 9 bases fitting TRBD1. The CDR3 length is 15 residues. Losses at the gene ends were 3 bases for V and 5 bases for J; bases not matched to a gene: 7. Germline-derived CDR1 and CDR2 are SGDLS and YYNGEE. CDR3 coding DNA: TGTGCCAGCAGCGGGTACGGACAGGGGAAAGATACGCAGTATTTT. This encodes CASSGYGQGKDTQYF.

This sequence joins TRBV7-9 and TRBJ2-5; 7 bases agree with TRBD2. The V gene end was trimmed by 6 bases and the J gene end by 1 base; junction bases not matched to a gene: 5. Germline CDR1 reads SEHNR; CDR2 reads FQNEAQ (reference sequence). The CDR3 contains 14 residues. The CDR3 coding sequence is TGTGCCAGCAGGGGGCCTAGCGGCCAAGAGACCCAGTACTTC. Amino acids: CASRGPSGQETQYF. The complete variable domain, with remaining parts taken from reference TRBV7-9 and TRBJ2-5, reads DTGVSQNPRHKITKRGQNVTFRCDPISEHNRLYWYRQTLGQGPEFLTYFQNEAQLEKSRLLSDRFSAERPKGSFSTLEIQRTEQGDSAMYLCASRGPSGQETQYFGPGTRLLVL.

The chain combines TRBV28 with TRBJ1-1; D is unclear. The CDR3 loop spans 14 amino acids. V lost 11 bases, J lost 4 bases, and 20 bases lay in between. CDR1 is MDHEN, CDR2 SYDVKM, per germline. Here the CDR3 DNA reads TGTGCCGCCTGGCCAGTCCTGTCCCCCACTGAAGCTTTCTTT. It yields the protein CAAWPVLSPTEAFF.

V is TRBV4-1 and J is TRBJ2-7; 10 nucleotides match TRBD2. The CDR3 spans 16 residues. From germline, CDR1 is MGHRA and CDR2 YSYEKL. The V and J ends lost 0 bases and 0 bases, in that order; junction bases with no gene match: 2. Here the CDR3 DNA reads TGCGCCAGCAGCCAAGAGCTAGCGGGAGCCTCCTACGAGCAGTACTTC. Amino acid sequence: CASSQELAGASYEQYF.

This clone was observed once. This sequence joins TRBV9 and TRBJ1-2; 7 bases match TRBD1. Germline values: CDR1 SGDLS, CDR2 YYNGEE. V shed 1 base and J 3 bases; nucleotides not matched to a gene: 3. The CDR3 sequence is 14 residues long. The CDR3 DNA reads as TGTGCCAGCAGCGTAACTCAGGGGGACTATGGCTACACCTTC. This encodes CASSVTQGDYGYTF. The entire variable domain, with the rest obtained from reference TRBV9 and TRBJ1-2, is as follows: DSGVTQTPKHLITATGQRVTLRCSPRSGDLSVYWYQQSLDQGLQFLIQYYNGEERAKGNILERFSAQQFPDLHSELNLSSLELGDSALYFCASSVTQGDYGYTFGSGTRLTVV.

The chain joins TRBV7-3 to TRBJ2-1, with D maybe TRBD2 (6 bases). The CDR3 sequence is 15 residues long. Trimming cost V 2 bases and J 6 bases, with 14 bases left between them. The germline V gene encodes CDR1 SGHTA and CDR2 FQGTGA. Here the CDR3 DNA reads TGTGCCAGCAGCTTAGGGGGACTTCGGAGCAATGAGCAGTTCTTC. It translates to CASSLGGLRSNEQFF. The whole variable domain, remainder taken from reference TRBV7-3 and TRBJ2-1, is GAGVSQTPSNKVTEKGKYVELRCDPISGHTALYWYRQSLGQGPEFLIYFQGTGAADDSGLPNDRFFAVRPEGSVSTLKIQRTERGDSAVYLCASSLGGLRSNEQFFGPGTRLTVL.

The rearrangement uses TRBV9 and TRBJ2-3, with 8 bases aligning to TRBD2. CDR1 and CDR2 (germline): SGDLS, YYNGEE. The CDR3 has 16 residues. Trimming cost V 0 bases and J 3 bases; bases outside gene matches: 6. CDR3: CASSVDRSGRTDTQYF. The CDR3 DNA sequence: TGTGCCAGCAGCGTAGACCGGAGCGGGAGAACAGATACGCAGTATTTT.

The rearrangement uses TRBV30 and TRBJ1-6; 7 nucleotides align to TRBD1. Germline V lookup: CDR1 GTSNPN, CDR2 SVGIG (reference sequence). The CDR3 is 15 amino acids. V gave up 6 bases and J gave up 7 bases; unmatched junction bases: 12. Here the CDR3 reads CACRWPTGDNSPLHF. The CDR3 DNA sequence: TGTGCCTGCCGATGGCCTACAGGGGACAATTCACCCCTCCACTTT.

This chain uses TRBV18 with TRBJ1-1; a possible D gene is TRBD1 (5 bases). The germline V gene encodes CDR1 KGHSH and CDR2 LQKENI. Trimming removed 5 bases from V and 4 bases from J, with 23 bases in between. The CDR3 has 17 residues. The CDR3 loop is CASSTPVVAGQGTEAFF. The CDR3 nucleotides are TGTGCCAGCTCAACCCCCGTAGTCGCGGGGCAGGGCACTGAAGCTTTCTTT.